This entry features one T cell receptor (beta chain) sequence. In this sample, this clonotype turned up many times. No cognate antigen has been identified for it. No clone much larger than this one lies a single base away; base qualities are absent. Moderately to severely active disease, a Clinical Activity Score of at least 3, a NOSPECS grade of at least 4, and a duration under 3 months were present in ophthalmopathy patients. The study excluded patients with uncontrolled infections, other autoimmune diseases, pregnancy or lactation. Clinical symptoms, serum thyroxine and TRAb, thyroid ultrasound, and orbital computed tomography formed the basis for the diagnoses. PBMCs were separated from 7.5 to 10 ml of fresh peripheral blood using Ficoll-Paque density gradient centrifugation. Trizol reagent was used to extract total RNA, and RNA quality was then checked on an Agilent 2100 Bioanalyzer. These data come from a study of T cells in Graves' hyperthyroidism and ophthalmopathy (dated by TCRdb to between 2018 and 2021). Study-wide context: Peripheral blood was collected at initial diagnosis, before any treatment. To identify TCR V-J signatures that set the groups apart, the researchers used a discovery cohort of 90 to 100 patients, made up of some 41 with Graves' ophthalmopathy and some 60 with stable Graves' hyperthyroidism. Prospective prediction of ophthalmopathy was tested in an independent validation cohort consisting of some 18 hyperthyroidism patients and over 15 patients who later progressed to ophthalmopathy. The roughly 91 discovery patients were randomly divided into training and test sets at a 7:3 ratio. The study also compared thyroid tissue and blood T-cell repertoires from about 6 Graves' hyperthyroidism patients. After blood sampling, hyperthyroidism patients were treated with methimazole at a starting dose of 30 mg daily, and ophthalmopathy patients were treated with high-dose intravenous methylprednisolone. TCR Vbeta CDR3 sequencing of approximately 140 peripheral blood samples (around 45 ophthalmopathy, about 74 hyperthyroidism and approximately 17 progressor patients) is reported in the paper. General findings and caveats noted by the study authors: In validation, progression to ophthalmopathy was predicted by the model with 70% to 71% sensitivity and 72.22% specificity, a median of about 6.4 months before onset. No statistical method was used to set the sample size in advance, and investigators knew the group allocation. Most expanded thyroid clonotypes (frequency above 0.001) were also found in blood, which suggests that blood repertoires may mirror thyroid immune responses. A 13 V-J signature model separated ophthalmopathy from stable hyperthyroidism, with 87.88% sensitivity and roughly 82% specificity in cross-validation and 80%/75% in testing.

The TCR beta CDR3 regions were amplified from the RNA transcripts. A first-round RT-PCR of the TCR CDR3 used the HTBI primer set with the Qiagen OneStep RT-PCR kit. The libraries were constructed in a second round of multiplex PCR and then size-selected and purified. Libraries were sequenced paired-end with 100 bp reads on an Illumina HiSeq2000. Concerning the study's data processing: SOAPnuke was used to process the raw data, throwing out any read that contained adapters or uncalled bases, had a mean Phred below 15, or lacked an exact constant-primer or identifier match. COPE v1.2.5 was used to merge the high-quality paired reads, and each unique nucleotide sequence was defined as a clonotype. Clonotypes were aligned to IMGT TRBV, TRBD and TRBJ reference segments using MiTCR v1.1. The analysis included only V-J combinations with a frequency above 0.0001, which together covered approximately 99% of the repertoires. A TCS score was defined as the ratio between F50 (clonal expansion) and ExV (chaos), using BLOSUM62-based TCRdist between CDR3 peptides within each V-J. Welch's t-statistics and random forest reduced 500 to 550 V-J features to 10 to 15, which were used in a naive Bayes classifier (R e1071). The public reads were quality trimmed at Q25 with fastp and then assembled into clones with MiXCR by TCRdb, keeping productive beta chains. Identical CDR3 proteins give one entry, which carries the most common genes and DNA. V and J calls and clone size were set by TCRdb, not the authors. Across this sample there are approximately 410,000 distinct CDR3 sequences, with roughly 15% seen only once. The ten largest clonotypes hold 13% of the sample.

The CDR3 goes from the cysteine to the phenylalanine over 12 residues. The DNA shown is the 36-base CDR3, in frame from base 1. For this chain, trimming is 5 bases at the V end and 9 bases at the J end, and the number of junction bases without a gene match is 4. CDR1 and CDR2 are drawn from the germline V gene (reference sequence): LGHDT, YNNKEL. The sample comprised blood. The TCR originated in a man between 18 and 35 years old with Graves' ophthalmopathy. The rearrangement joined TRBV3-1 to TRBJ2-1; the central 7 bases match TRBD1. The CDR3 here reads CASSAGGGEQFF. The nucleotide sequence is TGTGCCAGCAGCGCAGGGGGTGGTGAGCAGTTCTTC.